The 8 T cell receptor beta chains presented below share a single source sample, sequenced in a study of cytomegalovirus exposure and HLA in healthy donors. Libraries were prepared by immunoSEQ multiplex PCR; TCRdb keeps only in-frame clonotypes and omits some of them. The sample records 150,000 to 200,000 clones, less than 85% being singletons. What was sequenced was PBMCs. The source is a man younger than 35 in good health and CMV-seropositive.

The chain combines TRBV9 with TRBJ2-1; no definite D call. The germline CDR1 and CDR2 sequences are SGDLS and YYNGEE. Trimming pared 0 bases from V and 6 bases from J, leaving 13 bases between. The CDR3 is made up of 15 amino acids. The CDR3 DNA sequence: TGTGCCAGCAGCGTAGTTGCGGCAACTTCCAATGAGCAGTTCTTC. Amino acids: CASSVVAATSNEQFF. Full variable domain (outside the CDR3, taken from reference TRBV9 and TRBJ2-1): DSGVTQTPKHLITATGQRVTLRCSPRSGDLSVYWYQQSLDQGLQFLIQYYNGEERAKGNILERFSAQQFPDLHSELNLSSLELGDSALYFCASSVVAATSNEQFFGPGTRLTVL.

This sequence joins TRBV11-1 and TRBJ2-2, with TRBD2 matching 7 bases. The V and J ends lost 6 bases and 3 bases, in that order; junction bases with no gene match: 4. CDR1 SGHAT and CDR2 FQDESV come from the germline V gene (reference sequence). This CDR3 region has 14 residues. In DNA, the CDR3 is TGTGCCAGCAGTCCGAGCGGGGACACCGGGGAGCTGTTTTTT. Translated: CASSPSGDTGELFF. The full variable domain, with the rest looked up from reference TRBV11-1 and TRBJ2-2, is EAEVAQSPRYKITEKSQAVAFWCDPISGHATLYWYRQILGQGPELLVQFQDESVVDDSQLPKDRFSAERLKGVDSTLKIQPAELGDSAMYLCASSPSGDTGELFFGEGSRLTVL.

The chain has TRBV30 and TRBJ2-3; D is undetermined. Germline CDR1 is GTSNPN and CDR2 is SVGIG (reference sequence). This CDR3 is built from 13 residues. The V end was cut by 0 bases, the J end by 7 bases, with 11 bases between. As DNA, the CDR3 is TGTGCCTGGAGTGTACGAGAGCAAAATACGCAGTATTTT. Protein: CAWSVREQNTQYF.

This clone came up a few times. The CDR3 sequence is CASSYAQYNSPLHF. CDR3 DNA: TGTGCCAGCAGTTACGCCCAGTATAATTCACCCCTCCACTTT. The V call is TRBV6-5, the J call TRBJ1-6; D gene uncertain. V shed 2 bases and J shed 4 bases, with 6 bases lying between them. CDR1 and CDR2 from the germline V gene are MNHEY and SVGAGI. The CDR3 is made up of 14 amino acids.

The rearrangement joins TRBV5-6 to TRBJ2-7, with TRBD2 as a possible D gene (6 bases). V was shortened by 5 bases and J by 3 bases, with 6 bases between the two germline ends. This CDR3 contains 11 residues. Germline V gives CDR1 SGHDT, CDR2 YYEEEE. This CDR3 reads CASRRDYEQYF. DNA for the CDR3: TGTGCCAGCAGGCGGGACTACGAGCAGTACTTC.

The V and J genes are TRBV13 and TRBJ1-1; 9 positions match TRBD1. Germline V gene data show CDR1 as PRHDT and CDR2 as FYEKMQ (reference sequence). V gave up 6 bases and J gave up 1 base; unmatched junction bases: 6. The CDR3 sequence is 15 residues long. CDR3 residues: CASSLQGAKNTEAFF. In nucleotides, the CDR3 is TGTGCCAGCAGTTTACAGGGGGCCAAGAACACTGAAGCTTTCTTT. Full variable domain (remainder filled in from reference TRBV13 and TRBJ1-1): AAGVIQSPRHLIKEKRETATLKCYPIPRHDTVYWYQQGPGQDPQFLISFYEKMQSDKGSIPDRFSAQQFSDYHSELNMSSLELGDSALYFCASSLQGAKNTEAFFGQGTRLTVV.

V gene TRBV28 combines with J gene TRBJ2-5; tentative D call: TRBD1 (8 bases). There are 15 residues in the CDR3. Per germline, CDR1 MDHEN and CDR2 SYDVKM. V was pared by 4 bases and J by 5 bases, with 17 bases between. CDR3 coding DNA: TGTGCCAGCAGTTCACTCGACAGGGGAGGGGAGACCCAGTACTTC. Translated: CASSSLDRGGETQYF.

This sequence joins TRBV27 and TRBJ1-5, with 9 bases identical to TRBD1. The CDR3 is 16 residues long. V lost 1 base to trimming and J lost 5 bases; unmatched junction nucleotides: 6. Germline V gives CDR1 MNHEY, CDR2 SMNVEV (reference sequence). CDR3: CASSLYSRQGDQPQHF. The CDR3, as DNA: TGTGCCAGCAGTTTATATAGCAGACAGGGGGATCAGCCCCAGCATTTT.